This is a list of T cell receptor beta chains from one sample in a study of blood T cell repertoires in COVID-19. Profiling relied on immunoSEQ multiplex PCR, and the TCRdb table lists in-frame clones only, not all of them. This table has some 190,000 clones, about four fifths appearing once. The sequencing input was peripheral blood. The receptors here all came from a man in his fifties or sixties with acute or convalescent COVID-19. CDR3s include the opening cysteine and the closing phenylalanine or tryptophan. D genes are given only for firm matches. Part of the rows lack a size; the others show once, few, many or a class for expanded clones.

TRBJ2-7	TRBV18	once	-	TGTGCCAGCTCACCATACCCAAAAGAGGAGCAGTACTTC	CASSPYPKEEQYF
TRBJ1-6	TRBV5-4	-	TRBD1	TGTGCCAGCAGCTTAAAGGGGGCCGGGAATTCACCCCTCCACTTT	CASSLKGAGNSPLHF
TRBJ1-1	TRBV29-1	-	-	TGCAGCTGTGTCCGGACAAGTAACACTGAAGCTTTCTTT	CSCVRTSNTEAFF
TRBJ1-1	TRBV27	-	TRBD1	TGTGCCAGCAGTCAGGGACAGGGGAACACTGAAGCTTTCTTT	CASSQGQGNTEAFF
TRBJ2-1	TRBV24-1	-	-	TGTGCCACCAGTGACGACAGGTACAATGAGCAGTTCTTC	CATSDDRYNEQFF
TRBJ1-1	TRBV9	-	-	TGTGCCAGCAGCGTGGTAACGGGCACTGAAGCTTTCTTT	CASSVVTGTEAFF
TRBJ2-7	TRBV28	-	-	TGTGCCAGCTCCAAGCGGACCCGCGCCTCCTTTGCCGGCGAGCAGTACTTC	CASSKRTRASFAGEQYF
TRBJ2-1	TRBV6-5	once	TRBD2	TGTGCCAGCAGTTACGGGACTAGCGGGAGTGGTGAGCAGTTCTTC	CASSYGTSGSGEQFF
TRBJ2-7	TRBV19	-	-	TGTGCCAGTAGTCCGGACACATATTACGAGCAGTACTTC	CASSPDTYYEQYF
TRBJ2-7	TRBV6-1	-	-	TGTGCCAGCAGTGAAGCAGCAGGGAACGAGCAGTACTTC	CASSEAAGNEQYF
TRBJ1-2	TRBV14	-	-	TGTGCCAGCAGCCAAGACTGGCAGGGCGGGGATGGCTACACCTTC	CASSQDWQGGDGYTF
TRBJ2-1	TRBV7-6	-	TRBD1	TGTGCCGGACAGGGACCGAATGAGCAGTTCTTC	CAGQGPNEQFF
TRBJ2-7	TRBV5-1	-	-	TGCGCCAGCAGCTTGTATGAGTCCTACGAGCAGTACTTC	CASSLYESYEQYF
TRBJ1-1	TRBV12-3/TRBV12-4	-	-	TGTGCCAGCAGTTTCACGCGGAACACTGAAGCTTTCTTT	CASSFTRNTEAFF
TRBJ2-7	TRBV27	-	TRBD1	TGTGCCAGCAGCCTCGACAGGGGAAAACGCGAGCAGTACTTC	CASSLDRGKREQYF
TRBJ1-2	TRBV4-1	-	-	TGCGCCAGCAGCCAAGATCGGGGAGGGTCTTATGGCTACACCTTC	CASSQDRGGSYGYTF
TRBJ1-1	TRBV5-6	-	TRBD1	TGTGCCAGCAGCCGGGGACAGTTCATGAACACTGAAGCTTTCTTT	CASSRGQFMNTEAFF